What follows describes a single T cell receptor (beta chain). The sample belongs to a study of blood T cell repertoires in COVID-19. Whole-study context: Sample material is recorded as cDNA or gDNA derived from T cells, B-cell-depleted T cells, or PBMCs.

This table comes from immunoSEQ multiplex PCR, and its TCRdb copy is limited to in-frame clones, with some not included. Of 70,000 or so clones in the sample, 85% to 90% were seen once. Sequenced: peripheral blood. The clonotype comes from a woman at least 80 years old with active COVID-19.

The CDR3 DNA is TGTGCCAGCAGCTCCTTTCTAGTGGGGACAGGGTTGGGGGAGACCCAGTACTTC. It translates to CASSSFLVGTGLGETQYF. The chain has TRBV7-9 and TRBJ2-5, with 9 positions matching TRBD1. Germline assignment: CDR1 SEHNR and CDR2 FQNEAQ (reference sequence). The CDR3 covers 18 residues. The V segment lost 4 bases and the J segment 5 bases; nucleotides outside the gene matches: 17.